The next 5 T cell receptor beta chains were all read from a single sample in a study of T cells after yellow fever vaccination. TCRdb re-called the 5' RACE reads through MiXCR, storing one row per CDR3 protein. The sample records 500,000 to 650,000 distinct CDR3 sequences, more than 9% being singletons. The input for sequencing was PBMCs, taken on the day of the yellow fever booster vaccination. The receptors come from a man between 25 and 39 years old who received the YFV17D yellow fever vaccine.

The chain uses TRBV4-1 and TRBJ1-1; the D is unclear. The CDR3 runs to 16 residues. Looked up from germline, CDR1 is MGHRA and CDR2 is YSYEKL. Deletions cut 4 bases from V and 3 bases from J, with 18 bases between. The CDR3 spells CASSPGLPLVHTEAFF. As DNA, the CDR3 is TGCGCCAGCAGCCCTGGACTTCCGCTGGTGCACACTGAAGCTTTCTTT.

In regard to this clonotype: Since a much larger clone is just one base distant, this may be a read error. The chain joins TRBV6-6 to TRBJ2-1, with TRBD2 matching 7 bases. CDR3 length equals 11 residues. The ends lost 6 bases at V and 8 bases at J; junction bases unmatched: 1. Per the germline V gene, CDR1 is MNHNY and CDR2 is SVGAGI (reference sequence). As DNA, the CDR3 is TGTGCCAGCAGGGCGGGGGATGAGCAGTTCTTC. The encoded protein is CASRAGDEQFF.

This clonotype was seen a handful of times. The CDR3 spells CSASAARRINEQFF. The CDR3 region has the DNA TGCAGCGCCTCGGCCGCCCGAAGGATCAATGAGCAGTTCTTC. This rearrangement joins TRBV29-1 to TRBJ2-1; D is unclear. This CDR3 is 14 amino acids long. V lost 7 bases, J lost 6 bases, and 19 bases lay in between. Germline V lookup: CDR1 SQVTM, CDR2 ANQGSEA.

This clonotype turned up a few times. The chain couples TRBV4-3 to TRBJ2-3; perhaps TRBD2 as D (5 bases). The V end was cut by 9 bases, the J end by 2 bases, with 18 bases between. In germline, CDR1 is LGHNA, CDR2 YSLEER. The CDR3 is 15 amino acids. The CDR3 DNA sequence: TGCGCCAGTTGGGAGCGTCCTTTCCACACAGATACGCAGTATTTT. This encodes CASWERPFHTDTQYF.

This clonotype was seen only a few times. The rearrangement joins TRBV4-3 to TRBJ2-1; D unclear. The CDR3 sequence is 17 residues long. V was pared by 0 bases and J by 2 bases, with 14 bases between. In germline, CDR1 is LGHNA, CDR2 YSLEER. The CDR3, as DNA: TGCGCCAGCAGCCAAGATTCGTACACTGCCCCCTACAATGAGCAGTTCTTC. This gives the protein CASSQDSYTAPYNEQFF.